Listed here are 31 T cell receptor beta chains from one sample, sequenced in a study of blood T cell repertoires in COVID-19. Assay: immunoSEQ multiplex PCR; the TCRdb copy retains only in-frame clones and omits some. The sample lists 200,000 to 250,000 clones; 70% to 90% were seen once. The material sequenced was PBMCs or T cells enriched from blood (not recorded which). The source of these receptors is a man aged 45-60 years who had been exposed to COVID-19.

V gene TRBV5-5 combines with J gene TRBJ1-3, with 8 nucleotides matching TRBD1. V was clipped by 0 bases and J by 3 bases; unmatched bases: 5. The CDR3 runs to 16 residues. Germline CDR1 and CDR2: SGHKS and YYEKEE (reference sequence). CDR3 loop: CASSLGTGLGGNTIYF. CDR3 bases: TGTGCCAGCAGCTTGGGGACAGGGCTAGGTGGAAACACCATATATTTT. Full variable domain (rest looked up from reference TRBV5-5 and TRBJ1-3): DAGVTQSPTHLIKTRGQQVTLRCSPISGHKSVSWYQQVLGQGPQFIFQYYEKEERGRGNFPDRFSARQFPNYSSELNVNALLLGDSALYLCASSLGTGLGGNTIYFGEGSWLTVV.

Only one count was recorded for this clone. This chain links TRBV10-2 with TRBJ1-3; possibly TRBD1 for D (5 bases). The CDR3 covers 16 residues. Deletions cut 6 bases from V and 4 bases from J, with 19 bases between. Germline V gene lookup returns CDR1 WSHSY and CDR2 SAAADI. CDR3 in DNA: TGCGCCAGCAGCGTCAGTACAGGATCTGGCGGAAACACCATATATTTT. Amino acids: CASSVSTGSGGNTIYF.

The genes are TRBV2 and TRBJ1-2; a possible D gene is TRBD1 (5 bases). This CDR3 contains 17 residues. Looked up from germline, CDR1 is SNHLY and CDR2 is FYNNEI. V dropped 1 base and J dropped 4 bases, with 19 bases sitting between them. The DNA for the CDR3 is TGTGCCAGCAGTGAAGGGGGGGGTATACTTCTTCTCTATGGCTACACCTTC. This translates into CASSEGGGILLLYGYTF.

The J gene is TRBJ1-4, the V gene TRBV3-1 (or the pseudogene TRBV3-2), with TRBD1 matching over 8 bases. The junction had 12 bases not matched to a gene; V was cut back by 1 base and J by 14 bases. This CDR3 has 15 amino acids. CDR1 and CDR2 (germline): LGHDT, YNNKEL (reference sequence). The CDR3 sequence is CASSQGRQGAPWLFF. The CDR3 DNA follows: TGTGCCAGCAGCCAAGGCCGGCAGGGGGCTCCGTGGCTGTTTTTT.

On this clone: This sample includes further DNA sequences coding for the same CDR3. The chain is built from TRBV4-1 and TRBJ1-2; D possibly corresponds to TRBD1 (6 bases). CDR3 length: 14 amino acids. Germline values: CDR1 MGHRA, CDR2 YSYEKL. Deletions cut 0 bases from V and 7 bases from J, with 12 bases between. For the CDR3, the DNA is TGCGCCAGCAGCCAAGATCCACAGGGCAGTGGCTACACCTTC. It yields the protein CASSQDPQGSGYTF.

The chain recombines TRBV2 with TRBJ1-2; D perhaps matches TRBD1 (5 bases). The germline V gene has CDR1 SNHLY and CDR2 FYNNEI. There are 17 residues in the CDR3. V was clipped by 3 bases and J by 4 bases, with 21 bases between them. The CDR3 here is CASSDGGTVPISYGYTF. The DNA for the CDR3 is TGTGCCAGCAGTGATGGCGGGACGGTGCCAATTAGCTATGGCTACACCTTC.

The gene calls are TRBV11-2 and TRBJ1-4, with 8 bases lining up with TRBD1. The CDR3 runs to 18 residues. Germline-derived CDR1 and CDR2 are SGHAT and FQNNGV. Losses at the gene ends were 5 bases for V and 8 bases for J; bases not matched to a gene: 19. The CDR3 DNA reads TGTGCCAGCAGCCTTGGACAGGGTGGTCTAATTTCCGGGGAAAAACTGTTTTTT. Its protein is CASSLGQGGLISGEKLFF.

J is TRBJ2-3 and V is TRBV5-1; tentatively, D is TRBD2 (6 bases). This CDR3 contains 16 residues. CDR1 SGHRS and CDR2 YFSETQ come from the germline V gene. The germline V and J ends were trimmed by 0 bases and 4 bases, with 15 bases remaining between them. CDR3 in DNA: TGCGCCAGCAGCTTGGTGGGCACCGGGGGTCCAGATACGCAGTATTTT. As protein: CASSLVGTGGPDTQYF.

This chain joins TRBV30 and TRBJ1-2; no clear D. Trimming removed 0 bases at V and 3 bases at J, with 14 bases between. The CDR3 length is 15 residues. Germline loops: CDR1 GTSNPN, CDR2 SVGIG (reference sequence). The CDR3 here is CAWSVGPFEDYGYTF. The CDR3 DNA reads TGTGCCTGGAGTGTCGGTCCATTCGAGGACTATGGCTACACCTTC.

The chain recombines TRBV19 with TRBJ2-3, with D maybe TRBD2 (5 bases). Germline V lookup: CDR1 LNHDA, CDR2 SQIVND (reference sequence). Trimming stripped 10 bases from V and 3 bases from J, with 17 bases between. The CDR3 covers 14 residues. CDR3 protein: CATTRTGLTDTQYF. The CDR3 DNA reads as TGTGCCACCACGAGGACTGGATTAACAGATACGCAGTATTTT.

CDR3 DNA sequence: TGTGCAAGTCGGCCCACATCGGGGATCCCCCCCCACATTTTTAATGAAAAACTGTTTTTT. Translation: CASRPTSGIPPHIFNEKLFF. This chain links TRBV12-2 with TRBJ1-4. TRBV12-2 is listed as a pseudogene. The CDR3 contains 20 residues.

The chain has TRBV6-5 and TRBJ2-2; 10 bases map to TRBD1. The CDR3 runs to 15 residues. CDR1 MNHEY and CDR2 SVGAGI come from the germline V gene. V dropped 5 bases and J dropped 7; count of bases not matched to a gene: 7. Written as DNA, the CDR3 is TGTGCCAGCAGTAACGACAGGGGGCGATTCGGGGAGCTGTTTTTT. It encodes CASSNDRGRFGELFF.

In this sample, this clone turned up once. This chain joins TRBV6-1 and TRBJ1-2, with a tentative D call TRBD1 (6 bases). Germline CDR1 MNHNS, CDR2 SASEGT. Trimming removed 5 bases at V and 4 bases at J, with 11 bases between. The CDR3 loop spans 13 amino acids. The chain's CDR3 is CASSPTGSYGYTF. The CDR3 DNA reads TGTGCCAGCAGTCCAACAGGGAGCTATGGCTACACCTTC.

This chain links TRBV24-1 with TRBJ1-1, with no clear D. This CDR3 comprises 14 residues. Germline V gives CDR1 KGHDR, CDR2 SFDVKD. Trimming took 5 bases from V and 7 from J, leaving 16 bases between them. The CDR3 region is CATSGGHEGFEAFF. The DNA for the CDR3 is TGTGCCACCAGTGGTGGGCACGAGGGATTTGAAGCTTTCTTT.

V usage is TRBV7-6 and J usage is TRBJ2-1; perhaps TRBD2 as D (5 bases). Germline lookup yields CDR1 SGHVS and CDR2 FNYEAQ. CDR3 length: 16 residues. The V end lost 2 bases, the J end lost 0 bases, and 11 bases lay between the germline ends. The CDR3 loop reads CASSLLRGSSYNEQFF. CDR3 sequence (DNA): TGTGCCAGCAGCTTACTTCGAGGGAGCTCCTACAATGAGCAGTTCTTC.

The chain carries TRBV28 and TRBJ1-5; 9 nucleotides match TRBD1. The CDR3 runs 15 residues. V lost 6 bases to trimming and J lost 5 bases; unmatched junction nucleotides: 8. Germline CDR1 MDHEN, CDR2 SYDVKM. The DNA of the CDR3 is TGTGCCAGCAGAACTCCGGGACAGGGTTATCAGCCCCAGCATTTT. This codes for CASRTPGQGYQPQHF.

V and J are TRBV15 and TRBJ1-2; a weak D match, TRBD1 (5 bases). CDR3 length: 15 residues. Germline V CDR1 and CDR2: LNHNV, YYDKDF (reference sequence). The V gene lost 1 base and the J gene lost 4 bases, with 13 bases spanning the gap. CDR3 bases: TGTGCCACCAGCAGAGTAAGGGGTACACCCTATGGCTACACCTTC. This gives the protein CATSRVRGTPYGYTF.

The chain has TRBV12-3 or TRBV12-4 and TRBJ1-5; unclear D gene. Trimming stripped 2 bases from V and 6 bases from J, with 8 bases between. This CDR3 contains 13 residues. This chain's CDR3 is CASSLIGPQPQHF. CDR3 bases: TGTGCCAGCAGTTTAATTGGCCCTCAGCCCCAGCATTTT.

The chain joins TRBV5-1 to TRBJ2-1; 13 nucleotides line up with TRBD2. V trimming: 0 bases; J trimming: 7 bases; junction bases outside the gene matches: 7. Per germline, CDR1 SGHRS and CDR2 YFSETQ. The CDR3 is 17 amino acids. CDR3 amino acids: CASSLVTSGGAVNEQFF. The CDR3 DNA reads as TGCGCCAGCAGCTTGGTTACTAGCGGGGGGGCCGTTAATGAGCAGTTCTTC. Full variable domain (missing parts from reference TRBV5-1 and TRBJ2-1): KAGVTQTPRYLIKTRGQQVTLSCSPISGHRSVSWYQQTPGQGLQFLFEYFSETQRNKGNFPGRFSGRQFSNSRSEMNVSTLELGDSALYLCASSLVTSGGAVNEQFFGPGTRLTVL.

The rearrangement links TRBV27 to TRBJ1-1; TRBD1 aligns across 9 bases. The CDR3 is made up of 12 amino acids. Trimming at V came to 6 bases and at J to 7 bases, leaving 3 bases not matched to a gene. CDR1 MNHEY and CDR2 SMNVEV come from the germline V gene (reference sequence). The CDR3 DNA sequence: TGTGCCAGCAGACAGGGGGCTTTTGAAGCTTTCTTT. Translation gives CASRQGAFEAFF.

This chain connects TRBV5-1 to TRBJ1-2; D unresolved. V lost 6 bases, J lost 7 bases, and 13 bases lay in between. CDR1 is SGHRS, CDR2 YFSETQ, per germline. The CDR3 consists of 12 residues. The CDR3, as DNA: TGCGCCAGCACTCGGGAAGGGTCTGGCTACACCTTC. Amino acids: CASTREGSGYTF.

The chain joins TRBV27 to TRBJ2-7, with D possibly being TRBD2 (6 bases). The CDR3 covers 12 residues. Between the trimmed V and J ends, which lost 5 bases and 3 bases, there was a span of 8 bases. CDR1 is MNHEY, CDR2 SMNVEV, per germline (reference sequence). The CDR3 sequence is CASSPGSYEQYF. CDR3 nucleotides: TGTGCCAGCAGTCCCGGGAGCTACGAGCAGTACTTC.

The chain has TRBV11-2 and TRBJ2-3; TRBD1 is a possible D gene (7 bases). Germline assignment: CDR1 SGHAT and CDR2 FQNNGV. This CDR3 comprises 14 residues. Trimming left V 5 bases short and J 2 bases short, with 11 bases between. In nucleotides, the CDR3 is TGTGCCAGCAGCCCCAGGGGGGCCACAGATACGCAGTATTTT. This codes for CASSPRGATDTQYF.

The chain employs TRBV10-3 and TRBJ1-3, with unresolved D. CDR3 length: 17 amino acids. V was clipped by 0 bases and J by 2 bases, with 14 bases between them. CDR1 and CDR2 from the germline V gene are ENHRY and SYGVKD. The CDR3 here is CAISESTRRRTGNTIYF. The CDR3 DNA follows: TGTGCCATCAGTGAGTCGACGAGACGGAGGACTGGAAACACCATATATTTT.

This clone came up a few times. CDR3 region: CASSQDRARGYEQFF. The CDR3 nucleotides read TGTGCCAGCAGCCAAGATAGGGCTAGGGGGTACGAGCAGTTCTTC. The chain joins TRBV4-2 to TRBJ2-1, with a weak D call TRBD1 (6 bases). There are 15 residues in the CDR3. Per germline, CDR1 LGHNA and CDR2 YNFKEQ. V was clipped by 0 bases and J by 10 bases, with 16 bases between them.

As regards this clone: Other DNA sequences in the sample encode the same CDR3. J is TRBJ1-1 and V is TRBV27; D ambiguous. This CDR3 has 13 amino acids. V was clipped by 6 bases and J by 3 bases, with 11 bases between them. Germline CDR1 reads MNHEY; CDR2 reads SMNVEV (reference sequence). Written as DNA, the CDR3 is TGTGCCAGCAGCTTAAGCCGATACACTGAAGCTTTCTTT. Translating it yields CASSLSRYTEAFF.

The J gene is TRBJ1-6, the V gene TRBV20-1, with D perhaps matching TRBD1 (5 bases). The CDR3 length is 15 residues. The germline V and J ends were trimmed by 3 bases and 9 bases, with 18 bases remaining between them. Looked up from germline, CDR1 is DFQATT and CDR2 is SNEGSKA (reference sequence). The chain's CDR3 is CSASGDWDKGSPLHF. As DNA, the CDR3 is TGCAGTGCTAGTGGGGACTGGGATAAAGGTTCACCCCTCCACTTT.

Concerning this clone itself: The same CDR3 can be traced to other DNA sequences in this sample. J is TRBJ1-2 and V is TRBV18; 10 bases fit TRBD1. Germline CDR1 and CDR2: KGHSH and LQKENI. J was trimmed by 7 bases and V by 0 bases; bases with no gene match: 2. The CDR3 covers 14 residues. The CDR3 DNA reads TGTGCCAGCTCACCACCGGGACAGGGGCTTGGCTACACCTTC. Translated, it gives CASSPPGQGLGYTF.

This rearrangement joins TRBV16 to TRBJ2-1; D is unresolved. Looked up from germline, CDR1 is KGHSY and CDR2 is FQNENV. Deletions cut 1 base from V and 2 bases from J, with 12 bases between. There are 16 residues in the CDR3. CDR3 DNA: TGTGCCAGCAGCCAATGGTCCAGTGTAACCTACAATGAGCAGTTCTTC. Protein product: CASSQWSSVTYNEQFF.

The chain recombines TRBV10-3 with TRBJ1-6, with TRBD1 matching 9 bases. The CDR3 extends over 16 amino acids. CDR1 is ENHRY, CDR2 SYGVKD, per germline. V was clipped by 2 bases and J by 9 bases; unmatched bases: 8. The CDR3 here is CAISENLGQGFSPLHF. The CDR3 nucleotides read TGTGCCATCAGTGAGAACCTCGGACAGGGGTTTTCACCCCTCCACTTT.

V gene TRBV3-1 (or the pseudogene TRBV3-2) combines with J gene TRBJ1-6; D unclear. This CDR3 has 16 residues. The V gene lost 8 bases and the J gene lost 7 bases, with 21 bases spanning the gap. CDR1 is LGHDT and CDR2 is YNNKEL in the germline V gene (reference sequence). CDR3 region: CASREGSRTVNSPLHF. CDR3 nucleotide sequence: TGTGCCAGCCGGGAGGGCAGTCGGACTGTGAATTCACCCCTCCACTTT.